The table lists the clone carrying this T cell receptor (beta chain) with many counts. Its antigen is currently unknown. MiXCR, applied by TCRdb to the 5' RACE reads, yields one record per CDR3 protein. The sample has around 100,000 distinct CDR3 sequences; less than 6.5% are singletons. The sample comes from a study of identical twins. Study-level points and caveats: The authors noted that invariant MAIT and iNKT cells could partly confound zero-insertion analyses. Sharing of beta out-of-frame sequences by twins showed a weaker excess.

The material sequenced was memory T cells sorted from blood. The TCR was taken from a woman between 50 and 59 years old in good health.

As DNA, the CDR3 is TGTGCCACCAGTGCCCCTGGGGTTAGCACAGATACGCAGTATTTT. It translates to CATSAPGVSTDTQYF. The rearrangement uses TRBV24-1 and TRBJ2-3; D is unclear. The CDR3 has 15 amino acids. Looked up from germline, CDR1 is KGHDR and CDR2 is SFDVKD. V lost 5 bases to trimming and J lost 0 bases, with 11 bases between them.